A selection of T cell receptor beta chains follows, all from one sample in a study of Ad26.COV2.S vaccination and SARS-CoV-2 variants. Measured with immunoSEQ multiplex PCR; TCRdb has only the in-frame clones, and not every one. Of 380,000 or so clones listed, about 88% were seen once; the top ten hold 6.4%. Sequenced here: peripheral blood, sampled in a trial of Ad26.COV2.S vaccine versus placebo. The receptors were sampled from a person between 18 and 65 years old who received the Ad26.COV2.S COVID-19 vaccine or a placebo. The CDR3 runs from the conserved cysteine through the conserved F or W. A D gene is named only where the DNA matches it firmly. Clone size is given for some rows only: seen once, a few or many times, or a class if the clone is expanded.

v_gene,d_gene,abundance,j_gene,CDR3aa,CDR3nt
TRBV4-3,NA,NA,TRBJ1-1,CARSQDQQVMGTEAFF,TGCGCCCGCAGCCAAGACCAACAGGTCATGGGCACTGAAGCTTTCTTT
TRBV24-1,TRBD1,NA,TRBJ2-2,CATAPGTAANTGELFF,TGTGCCACCGCCCCTGGGACAGCCGCGAACACCGGGGAGCTGTTTTTT
TRBV19,TRBD1,NA,TRBJ1-5,CASSRDRANYQPQHF,TGTGCCAGTAGTAGGGACAGGGCGAATTATCAGCCCCAGCATTTT
TRBV27,TRBD1,NA,TRBJ1-2,CASSLGAGGEVYGYTF,TGTGCCAGCAGCCTTGGGGCAGGGGGCGAGGTCTATGGCTACACCTTC
TRBV12-3/TRBV12-4,NA,NA,TRBJ1-6,CASSFRDNSPLHF,TGTGCCAGCAGTTTTAGGGATAATTCACCCCTCCACTTT
TRBV5-1,TRBD1,once,TRBJ2-6,CASSLQGPPDTVLTF,TGCGCCAGCAGCCTACAGGGGCCTCCTGATACAGTCCTGACTTTC
TRBV5-4,TRBD2,few,TRBJ2-7,CASSYRTSGVKAGEQYF,TGTGCCAGCAGCTACCGGACTAGCGGGGTTAAAGCGGGCGAGCAGTACTTC
TRBV3-1/TRBV3-2,NA,few,TRBJ2-3,CASSHRGRGAGDTQYF,TGTGCCAGCAGCCATCGGGGGAGAGGGGCCGGAGATACGCAGTATTTT
TRBV5-4,NA,NA,TRBJ1-6,CASSLGRGGNSPLHF,TGTGCCAGCAGCTTGGGGAGGGGGGGGAATTCACCCCTCCACTTT
TRBV28,NA,NA,TRBJ1-4,CASSQPYSGEKLFF,TGTGCCAGCAGTCAGCCCTATTCAGGTGAAAAACTGTTTTTT
TRBV5-6,NA,NA,TRBJ1-5,CASRSGRSPGNQPQHF,TGTGCCAGCAGATCGGGACGGTCCCCAGGCAATCAGCCCCAGCATTTT
TRBV15,NA,NA,TRBJ1-5,CATSASPGRRSNQPQHF,TGTGCCACCAGCGCCTCACCGGGACGGAGAAGCAATCAGCCCCAGCATTTT
TRBV6-5,NA,NA,TRBJ1-1,CASRRGSSNTEAFF,TGTGCCAGCAGACGGGGCAGCTCGAACACTGAAGCTTTCTTT
TRBV28,NA,NA,TRBJ2-7,CASYRAQGRSYEQYF,TGTGCCAGCTATCGCGCCCAGGGTCGTTCCTACGAGCAGTACTTC
TRBV11-2,NA,NA,TRBJ2-2,CASSLGVGGGELFF,TGTGCCAGCAGCTTAGGGGTGGGAGGCGGGGAGCTGTTTTTT
TRBV3-1/TRBV3-2,NA,NA,TRBJ1-1,CASSQGVVTEAFF,TGTGCCAGCAGCCAGGGGGTAGTCACTGAAGCTTTCTTT
TRBV6-1,NA,NA,TRBJ2-3,CASSELTDTQYF,TGTGCCAGCAGTGAACTCACAGATACGCAGTATTTT
TRBV6-6,NA,NA,TRBJ1-6,CASSLGGFGNSPLHF,TGTGCCAGCAGTTTGGGAGGTTTCGGTAATTCACCCCTCCACTTT
TRBV15,TRBD1,NA,TRBJ2-6,CATSRGQGANVLTF,TGTGCCACCAGCAGAGGACAGGGAGCCAACGTCCTGACTTTC
TRBV12-3/TRBV12-4,NA,NA,TRBJ2-7,CASSFSRPYEQYF,TGTGCCAGCAGTTTCTCCAGGCCCTACGAGCAGTACTTC
TRBV6-5,NA,NA,TRBJ1-2,CASTPWQASNYGYTF,TGTGCCAGCACCCCCTGGCAGGCCTCCAACTATGGCTACACCTTC
TRBV3-1/TRBV3-2,NA,NA,TRBJ2-6,CASSQRGSGANVLTF,TGTGCCAGCAGCCAAAGAGGTTCTGGGGCCAACGTCCTGACTTTC
TRBV19,NA,NA,TRBJ1-2,CASSQGAHGYGYTF,TGTGCCAGTAGCCAAGGGGCGCACGGCTATGGCTACACCTTC
TRBV3-1/TRBV3-2,NA,NA,TRBJ2-2,CASSQATGELFF,TGTGCCAGCAGCCAAGCCACCGGGGAGCTGTTTTTT
TRBV6-5,NA,NA,TRBJ1-5,CASYNGQPNQPQHF,TGTGCCAGCTATAACGGACAGCCCAATCAGCCCCAGCATTTT
TRBV28,NA,once,TRBJ2-2,CASSPQLTGELFF,TGTGCCAGCAGTCCCCAACTGACCGGGGAGCTGTTTTTT
TRBV9,TRBD1,NA,TRBJ1-4,CASSVEGTGFFSNEKLFF,TGTGCCAGCAGCGTAGAGGGGACAGGATTCTTTTCTAATGAAAAACTGTTTTTT
TRBV5-1,TRBD1,NA,TRBJ1-5,CASSSGTGGSSNQPQHF,TGCGCCAGCAGTTCCGGGACAGGGGGCAGTAGCAATCAGCCCCAGCATTTT
TRBV30,NA,NA,TRBJ1-1,CAWSDGRTEAFF,TGTGCCTGGAGCGACGGACGGACTGAAGCTTTCTTT
TRBV18,NA,NA,TRBJ2-3,CASSPQVTTDTQYF,TGTGCCAGCTCACCACAGGTCACAACAGATACGCAGTATTTT
TRBV7-2,TRBD2,NA,TRBJ2-2,CASSLVRASGGANTGELFF,TGTGCCAGCAGCTTAGTACGGGCTAGCGGGGGCGCGAACACCGGGGAGCTGTTTTTT
TRBV5-1,NA,NA,TRBJ2-7,CASSLALSRQSYEQYF,TGCGCCAGCAGCTTGGCGTTGTCCAGGCAGTCCTACGAGCAGTACTTC
TRBV19,NA,NA,TRBJ1-1,CASSMEERTEAFF,TGTGCCAGTAGTATGGAGGAAAGAACTGAAGCTTTCTTT
TRBV27,TRBD2,NA,TRBJ2-7,CASSPALSWREDPTYEQYF,TGTGCCAGCAGTCCCGCCCTGTCGTGGCGGGAGGACCCGACCTACGAGCAGTACTTC
TRBV6-2/TRBV6-3,NA,NA,TRBJ1-5,CASSYSGKAGQPQHF,TGTGCCAGCAGTTACTCGGGTAAGGCAGGTCAGCCCCAGCATTTT
TRBV7-9,TRBD1,few,TRBJ1-3,CASSLAGTDSGNTIYF,TGTGCCAGCAGCTTAGCCGGGACAGACTCTGGAAACACCATATATTTT
TRBV6-2/TRBV6-3,TRBD1,NA,TRBJ2-7,CASSRDRRFRGYEQYF,TGTGCCAGCAGCAGGGACAGACGCTTTAGGGGCTACGAGCAGTACTTC
TRBV10-3,NA,NA,TRBJ1-1,CAIRAFPRGLNTEAFF,TGTGCCATCAGAGCTTTCCCAAGAGGACTGAACACTGAAGCTTTCTTT
TRBV5-1,NA,NA,TRBJ1-1,CASSLAPGGTEAFF,TGCGCCAGCAGCTTGGCACCTGGGGGTACTGAAGCTTTCTTT
TRBV4-3,NA,NA,TRBJ1-2,CASSLNPRGIYGYTF,TGCGCCAGCAGCCTAAACCCCAGAGGGATTTATGGCTACACCTTC
TRBV7-2,NA,NA,TRBJ1-2,CASSLNPAGRNGYTF,TGTGCCAGCAGCTTAAACCCCGCAGGGAGAAATGGCTACACCTTC
TRBV7-2,TRBD1,NA,TRBJ1-4,CASSVQQGANEKLFF,TGTGCCAGCAGCGTACAACAGGGGGCTAATGAAAAACTGTTTTTT
TRBV3-1/TRBV3-2,NA,NA,TRBJ2-6,CASSLGAGSGANVLTF,TGTGCCAGCAGCCTTGGGGCGGGGTCTGGGGCCAACGTCCTGACTTTC
TRBV5-1,NA,NA,TRBJ2-3,CASSLVSGYGTDTQYF,TGCGCCAGCAGCTTGGTATCCGGGTACGGCACAGATACGCAGTATTTT
TRBV4-3,TRBD1,NA,TRBJ1-5,CASSQVFQGGVTGHNQPQHF,TGCGCCAGCAGCCAAGTCTTCCAAGGGGGGGTGACAGGGCACAATCAGCCCCAGCATTTT